This T cell receptor (beta chain) was sequenced during a study of blood T cell repertoires in COVID-19. The overall study: Both acute and convalescent COVID-19 samples were obtained from the United States, Italy and Spain.

Seattle-derived patients entered the study during active infection and were followed longitudinally. V shed 2 bases and J shed 1 base, with 9 bases lying between them. This CDR3 has 15 amino acids. Per the germline V gene, CDR1 is KGHSH and CDR2 is LQKENI. Using immunoSEQ multiplex PCR, the repertoire was profiled, and TCRdb retains in-frame clones only, with some absent. The top ten clones hold 2.5% of a sample with around 140,000 clones, approximately 90% of them seen once. The chain uses TRBV18 and TRBJ2-1; a possible D gene is TRBD1 (5 bases). This receptor was taken from a human donor with COVID-19, enrolled during active disease. The donor label of this sample is uncertain. Specimen: peripheral blood. The DNA for the CDR3 is TGTGCCAGCTCACCATTGCAGGGATCCTACAATGAGCAGTTCTTC. Its translation is CASSPLQGSYNEQFF.